This is a list of T cell receptor beta chains from one sample in a study of T cell changes during pregnancy in multiple sclerosis. TCRdb keeps only in-frame clones here, not all; method: immunoSEQ multiplex PCR. The data contain roughly 69,000 clones, about 91% of them seen just once; the ten biggest clones take up 0.29%. This specimen was CD4+ T cells from peripheral blood mononuclear cells, taken in the third trimester of pregnancy. These receptors all come from a female donor in good health, enrolled as a control in a pregnancy study. CDR3s include the opening cysteine and the closing phenylalanine or tryptophan. A D gene is named only where the DNA matches it firmly. The size of a clone is reported for some rows only, either as once, few or many, or as a class for expanded clones.

V gene	clone size	J gene	D gene	CDR3 DNA	CDR3 protein
TRBV4-2	once	TRBJ1-1	.	TGTGCCAGCAGCCAAGATGGAACCAGGAGGGACACTGAAGCTTTCTTT	CASSQDGTRRDTEAFF
TRBV15	.	TRBJ2-7	.	TGTGCCACCAGCAGAGATTCGGGGTGGTACGAGCAGTACTTC	CATSRDSGWYEQYF
TRBV4-1	.	TRBJ1-1	.	TGCGCCAGCAGCCAAGGCCGACAGGACCGGGCTTTCTTT	CASSQGRQDRAFF
TRBV19	.	TRBJ2-3	.	TGTGCCAGTAGTATCCGACAGTCGGAGACCACAGATACGCAGTATTTT	CASSIRQSETTDTQYF
TRBV6-6	.	TRBJ1-5	.	TGTGCCAGCACCGAAGTGAGGAGACAGCCCCAGCATTTT	CASTEVRRQPQHF
TRBV30	once	TRBJ1-2	TRBD1	TGTGCCTGGGGACAGGGAGATTATGGCTACACCTTC	CAWGQGDYGYTF
TRBV19	.	TRBJ1-2	.	TGTGCCAGTAGCAGGGCTCTTAACTATGGCTACACCTTC	CASSRALNYGYTF
TRBV14	.	TRBJ2-2	TRBD1	TGTGCCAGCAGCCAATTCGGACAGGCCAAGTTGTTTTTT	CASSQFGQAKLFF
TRBV18	few	TRBJ2-1	TRBD1	TGTGCCAGCTCACCAGGGACAGGACTCTCCTACAATGAGCAGTTCTTC	CASSPGTGLSYNEQFF
TRBV29-1	.	TRBJ1-1	.	TGCAGCGTTGCGTTGGGGGGGGGAGCTTTCTTT	CSVALGGGAFF
TRBV15	.	TRBJ1-1	.	TGTGCCACCAGCAGAGAACATGGGCTGAACACTGAAGCTTTCTTT	CATSREHGLNTEAFF
TRBV7-2	.	TRBJ1-4	TRBD1	TGTGCCAGCAGACCGGGACAGGGAAGGGGAAAACTGTTTTTT	CASRPGQGRGKLFF
TRBV5-4	.	TRBJ1-5	.	TGTGCCAGCAGCTTGAGCGGGGGCAATCAGCCCCAGCATTTT	CASSLSGGNQPQHF
TRBV5-4	.	TRBJ2-3	TRBD1	TGTGCCAGCAGCCAGGCCCGGGACAGGGTTGCAGATACGCAGTATTTT	CASSQARDRVADTQYF
TRBV7-9	.	TRBJ1-2	TRBD1	TGTGCCAGCAGCTTATTGTCAGGGGGTATTCACTATGGCTACACCTTC	CASSLLSGGIHYGYTF
TRBV9	once	TRBJ1-5	.	TGTGCCAGCAGCGCGACGAGCGAGGGCCCTCAGCCCCAGCATTTT	CASSATSEGPQPQHF
TRBV7-2	.	TRBJ1-5	TRBD1	TGTGCCAGCAGCTTAGGGCCCAGACAGGGAGGACAGCCCCAGCATTTT	CASSLGPRQGGQPQHF
TRBV7-2	.	TRBJ2-7	.	TGTGCCAGCAGCCGCCGCCTGGAGGCTGTCTCCTACGAGCAGTACTTC	CASSRRLEAVSYEQYF
TRBV6-5	once	TRBJ1-4	.	TGTGCCAGCAGTTACTCTGGAAGGGAGGAAAAACTGTTTTTT	CASSYSGREEKLFF
TRBV5-5	.	TRBJ1-2	.	TGTGCCAGCAGCTTGGGTGGGGGGGGCGCAGCCTATGGCTACACCTTC	CASSLGGGGAAYGYTF
TRBV6-4	.	TRBJ2-7	.	TGTGCCAGCAGCTTAACTAGTAACGGAGGCGAGCAGTACTTC	CASSLTSNGGEQYF
TRBV7-2	.	TRBJ2-2	.	TGTGCCAGCAGCTTAGAGGGGGGGCGCACCGGGGAGCTGTTTTTT	CASSLEGGRTGELFF
TRBV4-2	.	TRBJ1-5	.	TGTGCCAGCAGCCAAGATCTCCTTCAGCCCCAGCATTTT	CASSQDLLQPQHF
TRBV2	.	TRBJ1-1	.	TGTGCCAGCAGTGGGACAGTCACTGAAGCTTTCTTT	CASSGTVTEAFF
TRBV28	.	TRBJ2-7	.	TGTGCCAGCAGTTCCACAGGGTACGAGCAGTACTTC	CASSSTGYEQYF
TRBV2	.	TRBJ1-1	.	TGTGCCAGCTCCTACCTACAGTCGAACACTGAAGCTTTCTTT	CASSYLQSNTEAFF
TRBV6-6	.	TRBJ2-1	.	TGTGCCAGCAGTTACAGGGGTCATGGCAATGAGCAGTTCTTC	CASSYRGHGNEQFF
TRBV7-3	once	TRBJ1-1	.	TGTGCCAGCAGCTTAATACCAGGCCGTTCGTCGGACACTGAAGCTTTCTTT	CASSLIPGRSSDTEAFF
TRBV5-1	.	TRBJ1-2	TRBD1	TGCGCCAGCAGCTTGGGGGGACAGGGATATGGCTACACCTTC	CASSLGGQGYGYTF
TRBV9	.	TRBJ1-4	.	TGTGCCAGCAGCCAAAACCCACAGGCAACTAATGAAAAACTGTTTTTT	CASSQNPQATNEKLFF
TRBV7-2	.	TRBJ2-7	TRBD1	TGTGCCAGCGGGGGACAGGTTGAACTCTACGAGCAGTACTTC	CASGGQVELYEQYF
TRBV28	.	TRBJ1-3	TRBD1	TGTGCCAGCACCCTAGGATGGACAGGGTCCAACACCATATATTTT	CASTLGWTGSNTIYF
TRBV5-1	.	TRBJ1-2	TRBD1	TGCGCCAGCAGCTTGGAGGGACAGGGGGCACATGGCTACACCTTC	CASSLEGQGAHGYTF
TRBV18	.	TRBJ2-1	.	TGTGCCAGCTCACCACCGGGGGCACGCAGGGGGGTATACAATGAGCAGTTCTTC	CASSPPGARRGVYNEQFF
TRBV5-4	.	TRBJ2-5	TRBD2	TGTGCCAGCAGCTTTAAACTAGCGGGGGGACAAGAGACCCAGTACTTC	CASSFKLAGGQETQYF
TRBV2	once	TRBJ2-1	TRBD2	TGTGCCACCGGGACTAGCGGCCTCTACAATGAGCAGTTCTTC	CATGTSGLYNEQFF
TRBV7-9	.	TRBJ2-2	.	TGTGCCAGCAGCTTGACAGGGGAGCTGTTTTTT	CASSLTGELFF
TRBV5-1	once	TRBJ2-1	.	TGCGCCAGCAGCTTGGGGCAGGGTACCTACAATGAGCAGTTCTTC	CASSLGQGTYNEQFF
TRBV9	.	TRBJ1-1	TRBD1	TGTGCCAGCAGCGTAGACCCAGGACAGGGGGCTCGTGAAGCTTTCTTT	CASSVDPGQGAREAFF
TRBV5-4	.	TRBJ1-1	.	TGTGCCAGCAGCTTGGGGCGGGGGAGGCCCACTGAAGCTTTCTTT	CASSLGRGRPTEAFF
TRBV5-6	.	TRBJ1-5	TRBD1	TGTGCCAGCAGCTTGACGGACAGGGGTTTCAGTCAGCCCCAGCATTTT	CASSLTDRGFSQPQHF
TRBV7-3	.	TRBJ1-1	.	TGTGCCAGCAGCAAGGACAGGAACACTGAAGCTTTCTTT	CASSKDRNTEAFF
TRBV5-4	.	TRBJ1-3	.	TGTGCCAGCAGCTTCGGGGTGACCGGCACCATATATTTT	CASSFGVTGTIYF
TRBV6-1	.	TRBJ2-1	.	TGTGCCAGCAGTGAAATTGCGGCTAGCTCCTACAATGAGCAGTTCTTC	CASSEIAASSYNEQFF
TRBV11-2	.	TRBJ1-3	.	TGTGCCAGCAGCATACCTAATCCCTCTGGAAACACCATATATTTT	CASSIPNPSGNTIYF
TRBV5-5	.	TRBJ1-4	.	TGTGCCAGCAGCCGCGTCTCCACCGAAAAACTGTTTTTT	CASSRVSTEKLFF
TRBV4-3	.	TRBJ1-1	.	TGCGCCAGCAGCCAAGAGAGGGTAGGAACTGAAGCTTTCTTT	CASSQERVGTEAFF
TRBV6-5	.	TRBJ1-1	.	TGTGCCAGCAGTTATAGGGGGAACACTGAAGCTTTCTTT	CASSYRGNTEAFF
TRBV19	.	TRBJ1-1	TRBD1	TGTGCCAGTAGCGGGACAGGCGCCATGAACACTGAAGCTTTCTTT	CASSGTGAMNTEAFF
TRBV2	.	TRBJ1-5	.	TGTGCCAGCAGGTGGGGGGGTAGAGATCAGCCCCAGCATTTT	CASRWGGRDQPQHF
TRBV2	few	TRBJ1-1	TRBD1	TGTGCCAGCAGAGAGACAGGGACTCACACTGAAGCTTTCTTT	CASRETGTHTEAFF
TRBV6-6	once	TRBJ2-7	.	TGTGCCAGCAGCCCCATTGGGGCCGGCTCCTACGAGCAGTACTTC	CASSPIGAGSYEQYF
TRBV5-5	.	TRBJ1-6	TRBD1	TGTGCCAGCAGCCTTACTCCGGGACAGGCTGGATATCGGCCCCTCCACTTT	CASSLTPGQAGYRPLHF
TRBV5-6	.	TRBJ2-2	.	TGTGCCAGCAGCTTGCTGGTAGCGGCGAACACCGGGGAGCTGTTTTTT	CASSLLVAANTGELFF